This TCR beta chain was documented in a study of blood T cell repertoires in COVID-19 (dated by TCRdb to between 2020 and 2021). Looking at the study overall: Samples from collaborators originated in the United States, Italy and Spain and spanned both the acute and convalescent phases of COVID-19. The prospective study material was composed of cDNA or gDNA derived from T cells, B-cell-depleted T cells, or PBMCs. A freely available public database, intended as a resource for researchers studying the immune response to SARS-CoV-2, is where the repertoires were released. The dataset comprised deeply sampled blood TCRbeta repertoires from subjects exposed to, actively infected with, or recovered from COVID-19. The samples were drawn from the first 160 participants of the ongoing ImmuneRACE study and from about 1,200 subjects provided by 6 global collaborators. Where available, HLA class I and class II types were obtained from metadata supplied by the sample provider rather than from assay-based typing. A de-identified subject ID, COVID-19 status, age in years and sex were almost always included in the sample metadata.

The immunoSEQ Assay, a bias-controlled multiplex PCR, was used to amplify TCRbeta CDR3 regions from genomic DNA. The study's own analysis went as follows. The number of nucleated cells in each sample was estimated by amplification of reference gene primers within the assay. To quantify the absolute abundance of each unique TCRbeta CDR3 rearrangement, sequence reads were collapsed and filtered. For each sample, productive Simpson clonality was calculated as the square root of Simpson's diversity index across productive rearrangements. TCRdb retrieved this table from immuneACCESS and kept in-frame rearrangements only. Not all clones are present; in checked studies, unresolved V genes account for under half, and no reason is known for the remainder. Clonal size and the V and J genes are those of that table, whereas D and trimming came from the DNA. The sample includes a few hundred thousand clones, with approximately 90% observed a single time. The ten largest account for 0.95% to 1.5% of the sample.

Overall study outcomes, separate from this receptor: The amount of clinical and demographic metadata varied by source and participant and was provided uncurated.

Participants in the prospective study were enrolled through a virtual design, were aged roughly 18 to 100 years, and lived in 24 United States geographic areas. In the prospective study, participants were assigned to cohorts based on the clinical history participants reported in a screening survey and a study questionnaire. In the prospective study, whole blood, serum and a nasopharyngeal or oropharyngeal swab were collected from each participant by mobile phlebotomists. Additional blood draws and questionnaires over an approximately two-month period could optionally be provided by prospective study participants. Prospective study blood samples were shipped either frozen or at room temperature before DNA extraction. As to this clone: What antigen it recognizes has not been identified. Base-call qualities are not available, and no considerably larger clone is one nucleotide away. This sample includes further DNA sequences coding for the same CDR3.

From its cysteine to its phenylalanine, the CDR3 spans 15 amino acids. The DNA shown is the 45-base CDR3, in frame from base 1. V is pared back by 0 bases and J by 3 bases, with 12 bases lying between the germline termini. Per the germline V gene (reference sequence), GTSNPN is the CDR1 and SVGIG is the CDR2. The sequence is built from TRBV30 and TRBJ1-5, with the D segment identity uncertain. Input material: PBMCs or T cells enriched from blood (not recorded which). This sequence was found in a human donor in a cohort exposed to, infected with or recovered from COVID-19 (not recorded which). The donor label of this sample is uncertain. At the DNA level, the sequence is TGTGCCTGGAGTGTAGTCGGCAGGAACAATCAGCCCCAGCATTTT. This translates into CAWSVVGRNNQPQHF.